The T cell receptor (beta chain) under discussion was sequenced for a study of blood T cells in healthy people across ages. A sample-barcoded 5' primer and a J-beta primer mix were used in a second PCR of roughly 7 to 11 cycles. TCRdb called the 5' RACE reads again in MiXCR, with one record for every CDR3 protein. The data contain approximately 760,000 distinct CDR3 sequences, 20% to 30% of them seen just once; the ten biggest clones take up 9% to 9.5%. Germline CDR1 reads LGHNA; CDR2 reads YNFKEQ. This CDR3 has 15 amino acids. V was cut by 6 bases and J by 1 base, with 15 bases left in between. Another study also made use of these data, one on T cells of mothers and their children. From that paper: Related mother-child pairs showed slightly higher but non-significant overlap than unrelated pairs.

The source of this sequence is a boy younger than 18 in good health. The specimen was blood. This sequence joins TRBV4-2 and TRBJ2-5; TRBD1 is a possible D gene (5 bases). CDR3 DNA sequence: TGTGCCAGCAGTTACGACAGCGCCTCCCAAGAGACCCAGTACTTC. Translation gives CASSYDSASQETQYF.